Each of the 21 T cell receptor beta chains below was sequenced from the same sample in a study of T cells in localized non-small cell lung cancer. Here immunoSEQ multiplex PCR was the method, and the copy in TCRdb shows in-frame clones only, minus some. The sample yields tens of thousands of clones, about 85% seen once. The material sequenced was peripheral blood, taken before any cancer treatment. These receptors were collected from a female donor at least 60 years old with stage II squamous cell lung carcinoma.

This chain joins TRBV7-3 and TRBJ2-2; D remains ambiguous. The CDR3 extends over 13 amino acids. Germline values: CDR1 SGHTA, CDR2 FQGTGA. V was trimmed by 0 bases and J by 4 bases, leaving 3 bases between them. The CDR3 is CASSLTSTGELFF. The CDR3 bases are TGTGCCAGCAGCTTAACGTCCACCGGGGAGCTGTTTTTT. The whole variable domain, filled in from reference TRBV7-3 and TRBJ2-2, reads GAGVSQTPSNKVTEKGKYVELRCDPISGHTALYWYRQSLGQGPEFLIYFQGTGAADDSGLPNDRFFAVRPEGSVSTLKIQRTERGDSAVYLCASSLTSTGELFFGEGSRLTVL.

The chain links TRBV14 to TRBJ2-2, with TRBD1 as a possible D gene (5 bases). V lost 0 bases and J lost 4, with 12 bases in between. The CDR3 is 16 residues long. CDR1 is SGHDN and CDR2 is FVKESK in the germline V gene. CDR3: CASSQDGRGPTGELFF. The CDR3 region has the DNA TGTGCCAGCAGCCAAGATGGTAGGGGCCCCACCGGGGAGCTGTTTTTT. The entire variable domain, with the rest obtained from reference TRBV14 and TRBJ2-2, is as follows: EAGVTQFPSHSVIEKGQTVTLRCDPISGHDNLYWYRRVMGKEIKFLLHFVKESKQDESGMPNNRFLAERTGGTYSTLKVQPAELEDSGVYFCASSQDGRGPTGELFFGEGSRLTVL.

V usage is TRBV29-1 and J usage is TRBJ1-2; possibly TRBD1 for D (6 bases). V was cut by 5 bases and J by 0 bases, with 10 bases left in between. This CDR3 contains 13 residues. The germline gives CDR1 SQVTM, CDR2 ANQGSEA. The DNA of the CDR3 is TGCAGCGTTCAGACAGGATCTAACTATGGCTACACCTTC. Its translation: CSVQTGSNYGYTF. The full variable domain, rest sourced from reference TRBV29-1 and TRBJ1-2, is SAVISQKPSRDICQRGTSLTIQCQVDSQVTMMFWYRQQPGQSLTLIATANQGSEATYESGFVIDKFPISRPNLTFSTLTVSNMSPEDSSIYLCSVQTGSNYGYTFGSGTRLTVV.

The rearrangement links TRBV2 to TRBJ2-3; TRBD2 matches 11 bases. CDR1 and CDR2 (germline): SNHLY, FYNNEI. After removal of 6 bases from V and 5 bases from J, the junction contained 7 bases not matched to a gene. This CDR3 contains 15 residues. CDR3: CASRLRLAGKDTQYF. Here the CDR3 DNA reads TGTGCCAGCAGACTTAGACTAGCGGGGAAAGATACGCAGTATTTT.

This chain links TRBV7-2 with TRBJ2-5, with D unclear. The CDR3 has 14 amino acids. The V gene's germline CDR1 is SGHTA and CDR2 FQGNSA. The V gene lost 5 bases and the J gene lost 2 bases, with 12 bases spanning the gap. CDR3 protein: CASSPSRSQETQYF. CDR3 nucleotides: TGTGCCAGCAGCCCAAGCCGTAGTCAAGAGACCCAGTACTTC.

This chain connects TRBV7-2 to TRBJ1-5; D gene ambiguous. Germline V gene data show CDR1 as SGHTA and CDR2 as FQGNSA. Trimming took off 2 bases at V and 4 bases at J, with 3 bases between the two ends. This CDR3 contains 12 residues. The CDR3 here is CASSLLNQPQHF. CDR3 coding DNA: TGTGCCAGCAGCTTATTAAATCAGCCCCAGCATTTT.

This chain uses TRBV19 with TRBJ1-3, with D possibly being TRBD1 (6 bases). The V end lost 1 base, the J end lost 4 bases, and 17 bases lay between the germline ends. Germline assignment: CDR1 LNHDA and CDR2 SQIVND (reference sequence). CDR3 length: 17 amino acids. The CDR3 DNA is TGTGCCAGTAGTATAGGGGGAACAGGGAGTTTCGGAAACACCATATATTTT. This codes for CASSIGGTGSFGNTIYF.

The chain is built from TRBV5-6 and TRBJ2-5; tentative D call: TRBD1 (5 bases). Germline-derived CDR1 and CDR2 are SGHDT and YYEEEE. CDR3 size: 15 residues. Trimming cost V 0 bases and J 3 bases, with 12 bases left between them. CDR3 loop: CASSLAGQGEETQYF. The CDR3 nucleotides are TGTGCCAGCAGCTTGGCCGGGCAGGGTGAAGAGACCCAGTACTTC.

The genes are TRBV5-1 and TRBJ2-2, with D possibly matching TRBD1 (6 bases). Trimming removed 4 bases from V and 4 bases from J, with 14 bases in between. CDR1 is SGHRS, CDR2 YFSETQ, per germline. The CDR3 runs 15 residues. The CDR3 sequence is CASSPGTRGTGELFF. CDR3 DNA sequence: TGCGCCAGCAGCCCGGGGACACGGGGCACCGGGGAGCTGTTTTTT.

This chain links TRBV4-3 with TRBJ2-2; D gene unclear. Germline lookup yields CDR1 LGHNA and CDR2 YSLEER. The V gene lost 4 bases and the J gene lost 4 bases, with 13 bases spanning the gap. CDR3 length: 15 residues. The DNA for the CDR3 is TGCGCCAGCAGCCCGAGACACCAAATCACCGGGGAGCTGTTTTTT. Amino acid sequence: CASSPRHQITGELFF.

The chain employs TRBV25-1 and TRBJ1-1; no firm D call. V was clipped by 6 bases and J by 0 bases, with 8 bases between them. Germline values: CDR1 MGHDK, CDR2 SYGVNS. This CDR3 has 13 amino acids. The CDR3, as DNA: TGTGCCAGCAGGTACAACTTGAACACTGAAGCTTTCTTT. Translated, it gives CASRYNLNTEAFF.

The chain carries TRBV11-1 and TRBJ1-1; maybe TRBD1 (5 bases). V lost 6 bases and J 4 bases, leaving 18 bases between the germline ends. Per germline, CDR1 SGHAT and CDR2 FQDESV (reference sequence). The CDR3 consists of 15 residues. The CDR3, as DNA: TGTGCCAGCAGTCTACTATCCGGGACCCCCACTGAAGCTTTCTTT. Translated: CASSLLSGTPTEAFF.

The gene calls are TRBV7-9 and TRBJ2-2, with D maybe TRBD2 (6 bases). Germline assignment: CDR1 SEHNR and CDR2 FQNEAQ (reference sequence). The CDR3 runs to 17 residues. Trimming took off 4 bases at V and 7 bases at J, with 22 bases between the two ends. Here the CDR3 DNA reads TGTGCCAGCAGCTCCACCAGCAGGGAGGCGCGTCTCGGGGAGCTGTTTTTT. It yields the protein CASSSTSREARLGELFF.

This clone was recorded a few times. In DNA form, the CDR3 reads TGCGCCAGCAGCTTGGTCAATCGAGCTTTCTTT. Its protein is CASSLVNRAFF. V usage is TRBV5-1 and J usage is TRBJ1-1; D unresolved. Trimming removed 0 bases from V and 10 bases from J, with 7 bases in between. Germline CDR1 reads SGHRS; CDR2 reads YFSETQ. The CDR3 is 11 residues long.

The chain joins TRBV27 to TRBJ2-1, with D tentatively TRBD1 or TRBD2 (5 bases each). Trimming shortened V by 6 bases and J by 2 bases, and 11 bases separated the two germline ends. The CDR3 runs to 14 residues. CDR1 is MNHEY, CDR2 SMNVEV, per germline (reference sequence). CDR3: CASRGTPTYNEQFF. The DNA for the CDR3 is TGTGCCAGCAGAGGGACCCCCACCTACAATGAGCAGTTCTTC.

This chain links TRBV4-1 with TRBJ2-7; 10 bases fit TRBD1. Germline CDR1 and CDR2: MGHRA and YSYEKL. Germline trimming cut 1 base from V and 4 bases from J; bases unmatched to any gene: 4. The CDR3 is 15 residues long. CDR3 nucleotide sequence: TGCGCCAGCAGCCAAGCCGGGACAGGGGTTTACGAGCAGTACTTC. As protein: CASSQAGTGVYEQYF.

The chain employs TRBV19 and TRBJ1-2, with TRBD1 as a possible D gene (5 bases). This CDR3 region has 14 residues. V was trimmed by 1 base and J by 3 bases, leaving 9 bases between them. CDR1 is LNHDA, CDR2 SQIVND, per germline (reference sequence). This CDR3 is CASSIGARDYGYTF. The DNA for the CDR3 is TGTGCCAGTAGTATAGGCGCCAGGGACTATGGCTACACCTTC.

This sequence joins TRBV5-6 and TRBJ2-4; D is ambiguous. The CDR3 length is 13 residues. V was trimmed by 1 base and J by 6 bases, leaving 8 bases between them. Germline V lookup: CDR1 SGHDT, CDR2 YYEEEE. The DNA of the CDR3 is TGTGCCAGCAGCTTGTTCCGGACAAACATTCAGTACTTC. Encoded protein: CASSLFRTNIQYF.

The chain couples TRBV19 to TRBJ1-2; D is ambiguous. Deletions cut 7 bases from V and 4 bases from J, with 13 bases between. CDR3 length: 13 residues. CDR1 is LNHDA and CDR2 is SQIVND in the germline V gene (reference sequence). CDR3 sequence reads: CASNQRSGYGYTF. For the CDR3, the DNA is TGTGCCAGTAACCAACGATCTGGCTATGGCTACACCTTC.

This chain connects TRBV7-2 to TRBJ1-5; D possibly corresponds to TRBD1 (6 bases). This CDR3 is 13 amino acids long. The germline CDR1 and CDR2 sequences are SGHTA and FQGNSA. V was pared by 3 bases and J by 7 bases, with 10 bases between. The CDR3 spells CASSLKGEQPQHF. The CDR3 DNA sequence: TGTGCCAGCAGCTTGAAGGGGGAACAGCCCCAGCATTTT.

The CDR3 sequence: CASSGSYEQYF. The CDR3 region has the DNA TGTGCCAGCAGTGGATCCTACGAGCAGTACTTC. The chain couples TRBV6-6 to TRBJ2-7, with D hard to call. The germline CDR1 and CDR2 sequences are MNHNY and SVGAGI (reference sequence). Trimming took off 5 bases at V and 1 base at J, with 3 bases between the two ends. The CDR3 sequence is 11 residues long.